One sample yielded the 2 T cell receptor beta chains listed below, sequenced in a study of blood T cell repertoires in COVID-19. TCRdb's copy holds only in-frame clones and misses some; the assay was immunoSEQ multiplex PCR. This table has 44,000 or so clones, roughly 71% appearing once. The sample was peripheral blood. Receptors originate from a man older than 75 with acute or convalescent COVID-19.

The sample holds a few counts of this clone. J is TRBJ2-2 and V is TRBV11-2, with TRBD2 as a possible D gene (7 bases). Germline V gene sequence: CDR1 SGHAT, CDR2 FQNNGV. The CDR3 sequence is 16 residues long. Trimming took off 5 bases at V and 3 bases at J, with 16 bases between the two ends. The CDR3 here is CASSQGGDWHTGELFF. The CDR3, as DNA: TGTGCCAGCAGCCAAGGGGGGGACTGGCACACCGGGGAGCTGTTTTTT.

The genes are TRBV4-1 and TRBJ1-1, with no clear D. The germline CDR1 and CDR2 sequences are MGHRA and YSYEKL. This CDR3 region has 16 residues. The V and J ends lost 4 bases and 2 bases respectively, with 17 bases between them. The CDR3 loop reads CASSLAAGSDNTEAFF. The CDR3 DNA is TGCGCCAGCAGCCTCGCCGCGGGCTCGGATAACACTGAAGCTTTCTTT.